This TCR beta chain was observed in a study of read filtering for tumor transcriptome and immune sequencing. Study-level information: Among patients, around 18 were male and around 14 female, aged roughly 45 to 80 (mean about 71). RNA-seq yielded only roughly 80 to 1,400 TCR reads, IR-seq about 4.05 to 10.27 million.

The CDR3 has 16 amino acids. Germline V gene lookup returns CDR1 SQVTM and CDR2 ANQGSEA. The V and J ends lost 5 bases and 2 bases, in that order; junction bases with no gene match: 10. In this sample, this clonotype turned up many times. What it recognizes is unknown. This library used 300 to 450 ng RNA and molecular barcoded adaptors spanning alpha/delta and beta/gamma chains. TCRdb re-analysed the reads in MiXCR, keeping a single row per CDR3 protein. The sample lists 62,000 or so distinct CDR3 sequences, approximately 22% seen once, with about 17% in the top ten. The study, taken as a whole, reports: About 80% of IR-seq clonotypes had one read, totaling approximately 3.3% of reads; RNA-seq: about 69% and 49%. This fraction held mixed bone marrow immune cells after CD138-negative sorting.

The sequencing input was a population of CD138-negative cells sorted from bone marrow. This receptor was obtained from a donor at least 40 years old with multiple myeloma. The J gene is TRBJ2-3, the V gene TRBV29-1, with TRBD2 matching over 10 bases. For the CDR3, the DNA is TGCAGCGTTTTAGCGGGAGGTCTAATTCCCACAGATACGCAGTATTTT. Its translation is CSVLAGGLIPTDTQYF.